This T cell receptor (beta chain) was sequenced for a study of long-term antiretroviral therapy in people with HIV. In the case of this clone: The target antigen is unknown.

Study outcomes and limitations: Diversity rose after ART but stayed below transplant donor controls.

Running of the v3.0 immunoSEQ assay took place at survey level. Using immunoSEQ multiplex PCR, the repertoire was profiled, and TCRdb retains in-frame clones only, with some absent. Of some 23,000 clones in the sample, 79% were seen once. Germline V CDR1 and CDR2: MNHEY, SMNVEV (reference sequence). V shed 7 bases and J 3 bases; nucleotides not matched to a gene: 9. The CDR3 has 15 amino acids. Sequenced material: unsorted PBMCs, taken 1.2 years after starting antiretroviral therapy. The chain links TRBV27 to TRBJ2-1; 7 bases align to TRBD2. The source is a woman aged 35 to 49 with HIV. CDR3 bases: TGTGCCAGCAACCAATTACTAGCGCGCTACAATGAGCAGTTCTTC. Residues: CASNQLLARYNEQFF.